The 27 T cell receptor beta chains in this list originate from one sample, sequenced in a study of shared clonotypes between healthy human individuals. The method was immunoSEQ multiplex PCR; TCRdb's version includes in-frame clones alone and lacks a portion of them. The sample has around 980,000 clones, 78% seen once; the top ten hold roughly 0.62%. The sequenced material came from memory CD4+ T cells from PBMCs. The subset was: CD45RA-negative fraction. Every receptor here comes from a man aged 18 to 30 in good health. Some clones in this sample may be carry-over from other donors' samples.

V and J are TRBV6-1 and TRBJ2-7, with TRBD1 identical over 9 bases. The germline gives CDR1 MNHNS, CDR2 SASEGT. After removal of 7 bases from V and 0 bases from J, the junction contained 4 bases not matched to a gene. CDR3 length equals 14 residues. CDR3 sequence reads: CASTPGQGSYEQYF. For the CDR3, the DNA is TGTGCCAGCACCCCGGGACAGGGCTCCTACGAGCAGTACTTC.

V and J are TRBV18 and TRBJ2-1; D uncertain. The CDR3 length is 13 residues. V was trimmed by 5 bases and J by 7 bases, leaving 12 bases between them. Germline loops: CDR1 KGHSH, CDR2 LQKENI. CDR3 in DNA: TGTGCCAGCTCATACAGCAAGTTGAATGAGCAGTTCTTC. Protein: CASSYSKLNEQFF.

The V call is TRBV6-5, the J call TRBJ1-1; a possible D gene is TRBD1 (5 bases). The germline V gene encodes CDR1 MNHEY and CDR2 SVGAGI. V was clipped by 3 bases and J by 4 bases, with 9 bases between them. CDR3 length: 13 amino acids. This CDR3 is CASSYLGTTEAFF. CDR3 DNA sequence: TGTGCCAGCAGTTATTTAGGGACCACTGAAGCTTTCTTT.

To note about this clone: The germline gene is not matched at one end of the junction; a read error may be the cause. The chain has TRBV6-6 and TRBJ2-7, with TRBD2 matching over 9 bases. In germline, CDR1 is MNHNY, CDR2 SVGAGI (reference sequence). The CDR3 spans 16 residues. For the CDR3, the DNA is TGTGCCGGCAGGGGGGGAGCGGGAGGTTCCGTGTACGAGCAGTACTTC. As protein: CAGRGGAGGSVYEQYF.

This clone appeared once. The CDR3 protein is CASSPNQGGTETQYF. CDR3 DNA: TGTGCCAGCTCACCCAACCAGGGGGGCACGGAGACCCAGTACTTC. The chain links TRBV18 to TRBJ2-5; D is possibly TRBD1 (7 bases). This CDR3 comprises 15 residues. Trimming removed 3 bases at V and 5 bases at J, with 16 bases between. CDR1 is KGHSH and CDR2 is LQKENI in the germline V gene.

This chain links TRBV27 with TRBJ2-2; 13 nucleotides agree with TRBD2. Per the germline V gene, CDR1 is MNHEY and CDR2 is SMNVEV (reference sequence). The CDR3 runs 20 residues. The junction had 18 bases not matched to a gene; V was cut back by 3 bases and J by 8 bases. In DNA form, the CDR3 reads TGTGCCAGCAGTTTTACCCGGAATTTACTAGCGGGAGGGCCGGCGGGGGAGCTGTTTTTT. Residues: CASSFTRNLLAGGPAGELFF.

The chain recombines TRBV29-1 with TRBJ1-1, with D perhaps TRBD1 (6 bases). The CDR3 has 15 residues. Trimming shortened V by 3 bases and J by 1 base, and 15 bases separated the two germline ends. The germline V gene has CDR1 SQVTM and CDR2 ANQGSEA. The CDR3 sequence: CSVERRGAGNTEAFF. CDR3 coding DNA: TGCAGCGTTGAGAGGCGGGGGGCGGGGAACACTGAAGCTTTCTTT.

The chain joins TRBV5-4 to TRBJ1-4; D remains ambiguous. Looked up from germline, CDR1 is SGHNT and CDR2 is YYREEE (reference sequence). The germline V and J ends were trimmed by 4 bases and 0 bases, with 10 bases remaining between them. The CDR3 length is 15 residues. CDR3 in DNA: TGTGCCAGCAGCCCCAGCGGAGCAACTAATGAAAAACTGTTTTTT. Protein sequence: CASSPSGATNEKLFF.

Only one count was recorded for this clone. The V and J genes are TRBV14 and TRBJ1-3; D gene unclear. The CDR3 is 12 residues long. Trimming shortened V by 4 bases and J by 7 bases, and 8 bases separated the two germline ends. CDR1 is SGHDN, CDR2 FVKESK, per germline. The CDR3: CASSPWRNTIYF. The CDR3 DNA follows: TGTGCCAGCAGCCCCTGGCGGAACACCATATATTTT.

A few counts support this clone. The V call is TRBV7-2, the J call TRBJ2-7, with 14 bases lining up with TRBD2. Per germline, CDR1 SGHTA and CDR2 FQGNSA. V was pared by 4 bases and J by 6 bases, with 2 bases of the junction left unmatched. This CDR3 is 14 amino acids long. The CDR3 DNA is TGTGCCAGCAGCTCGGGACTAGCGGGAGTCGAGCAGTACTTC. Amino acids: CASSSGLAGVEQYF.

V is TRBV9 and J is TRBJ2-3; D gene unclear. The CDR3 has 14 residues. The germline V and J ends were trimmed by 4 bases and 2 bases, with 11 bases remaining between them. CDR1 is SGDLS and CDR2 is YYNGEE in the germline V gene. The CDR3 loop is CASSPPVTTDTQYF. CDR3 bases: TGTGCCAGCAGCCCCCCCGTGACCACAGATACGCAGTATTTT.

V usage is TRBV28 and J usage is TRBJ1-2, with D possibly matching TRBD1 (5 bases). CDR3 length: 16 amino acids. Germline values: CDR1 MDHEN, CDR2 SYDVKM. Trimming shortened V by 1 base and J by 6 bases, and 18 bases separated the two germline ends. CDR3 DNA: TGTGCCAGCAGTTTATTCCGGGCAGGGCTGCGGCATGGCTACACCTTC. Translation: CASSLFRAGLRHGYTF.

The chain is built from TRBV10-3 and TRBJ2-2, with TRBD1 matching 8 bases. The CDR3 loop spans 17 amino acids. V lost 5 bases, J lost 2 bases, and 10 bases stayed unmatched. Germline values: CDR1 ENHRY, CDR2 SYGVKD. Here the CDR3 DNA reads TGTGCCATCAGTTCCTCGTCGGGACAGGAAAACACCGGGGAGCTGTTTTTT. Residues: CAISSSSGQENTGELFF.

The V gene is TRBV28, the J gene TRBJ2-3, with D unclear. V lost 4 bases, J lost 3 bases, and 11 bases lay in between. CDR3 length equals 14 residues. Germline V lookup: CDR1 MDHEN, CDR2 SYDVKM. The CDR3 nucleotides are TGTGCCAGCAGTTGGGGTAGTGTGACAGATACGCAGTATTTT. It translates to CASSWGSVTDTQYF.

The chain carries TRBV9 and TRBJ2-3; maybe TRBD2 (5 bases). This CDR3 spans 15 amino acids. Germline CDR1 is SGDLS and CDR2 is YYNGEE. Deletions cut 1 base from V and 4 bases from J, with 13 bases between. The CDR3 region has the DNA TGTGCCAGCAGCGTATTAGGGAGAAGTTCAGATACGCAGTATTTT. Protein: CASSVLGRSSDTQYF.

The chain has TRBV6-1 and TRBJ1-5; 8 bases match TRBD1. Germline V gene sequence: CDR1 MNHNS, CDR2 SASEGT. This CDR3 is built from 12 residues. V was pared by 6 bases and J by 15 bases, with 10 bases of the junction left unmatched. The CDR3 DNA sequence: TGTGCCAGCAGGCCCGACAGGGGCATTGTGCATTTT. Encoded protein: CASRPDRGIVHF.

This chain connects TRBV2 to TRBJ2-7, with 12 bases matching TRBD2. V lost 8 bases, J lost 3 bases, and 8 bases stayed unmatched. The CDR3 totals 15 residues. From germline, CDR1 is SNHLY and CDR2 FYNNEI. The CDR3 sequence is CASGSWGLAGYEQYF. DNA of the CDR3: TGTGCCAGCGGTAGTTGGGGACTAGCGGGCTACGAGCAGTACTTC.

This sequence joins TRBV19 and TRBJ1-4; maybe TRBD1 (5 bases). Germline assignment: CDR1 LNHDA and CDR2 SQIVND (reference sequence). There are 15 residues in the CDR3. The germline V and J ends were trimmed by 6 bases and 0 bases, with 11 bases remaining between them. CDR3 nucleotide sequence: TGTGCCAGTAGCCGCGGGGGGTCAACTAATGAAAAACTGTTTTTT. It encodes CASSRGGSTNEKLFF.

This chain uses TRBV6-6 with TRBJ2-7, with 7 bases matching TRBD1. V trimming: 6 bases; J trimming: 3 bases; junction bases outside the gene matches: 2. The germline V gene encodes CDR1 MNHNY and CDR2 SVGAGI (reference sequence). This CDR3 contains 12 residues. Here the CDR3 reads CASSRTGYEQYF. The CDR3 DNA reads TGTGCCAGCAGCCGGACAGGCTACGAGCAGTACTTC.

V usage is TRBV27 and J usage is TRBJ2-5, with 8 positions matching TRBD1. Trimming removed 7 bases from V and 2 bases from J; junction bases left unmatched: 9. There are 15 residues in the CDR3. Germline V lookup: CDR1 MNHEY, CDR2 SMNVEV (reference sequence). CDR3 bases: TGTGCCAGCAACGAACCGGGACAGGCACAAGAGACCCAGTACTTC. It is translated as CASNEPGQAQETQYF.

V gene TRBV9 combines with J gene TRBJ2-3, with D perhaps TRBD2 (5 bases). Trimming shortened V by 7 bases and J by 3 bases, and 18 bases separated the two germline ends. The CDR3 sequence is 15 residues long. Per germline, CDR1 SGDLS and CDR2 YYNGEE. In DNA form, the CDR3 reads TGTGCCAGCGGACGAGGGCTGGTGAAAACAGATACGCAGTATTTT. As protein: CASGRGLVKTDTQYF.

This chain joins TRBV4-1 and TRBJ1-1; D might be TRBD1 (5 bases). The V and J ends lost 3 bases and 3 bases respectively, with 8 bases between them. Germline V lookup: CDR1 MGHRA, CDR2 YSYEKL. The CDR3 is 13 amino acids. The CDR3 bases are TGCGCCAGCAGCCAGATAGGGGACACTGAAGCTTTCTTT. Translation gives CASSQIGDTEAFF.

The rearrangement links TRBV5-1 to TRBJ2-3; tentatively, D is TRBD1 (7 bases). The germline gives CDR1 SGHRS, CDR2 YFSETQ. V dropped 0 bases and J dropped 5 bases, with 13 bases sitting between them. This CDR3 region has 15 residues. In DNA, the CDR3 is TGCGCCAGCAGCTTGGATCGACAGGGAGGAGATACGCAGTATTTT. This translates into CASSLDRQGGDTQYF.

Points on this clone: The same CDR3 also results from other DNA sequences found in this sample. DNA of the CDR3: TGTGCCAGCAGTTTCCCGAACACCGGGGAGCTGTTTTTT. Protein sequence: CASSFPNTGELFF. The gene calls are TRBV28 and TRBJ2-2, with D unresolved. The germline V gene has CDR1 MDHEN and CDR2 SYDVKM. V dropped 3 bases and J dropped 0 bases, with 2 bases sitting between them. CDR3 length: 13 residues.

The genes are TRBV19 and TRBJ2-1; weak D call: TRBD2 (6 bases). Germline V gene data show CDR1 as LNHDA and CDR2 as SQIVND (reference sequence). Trimming took off 5 bases at V and 8 bases at J, with 13 bases between the two ends. The CDR3 runs to 13 residues. This CDR3 reads CASSWWGGDEQFF. CDR3 DNA: TGTGCCAGTAGTTGGTGGGGAGGCGATGAGCAGTTCTTC.

The chain links TRBV10-3 to TRBJ2-7, with 10 nucleotides matching TRBD1. Germline trimming cut 1 base from V and 5 bases from J; bases unmatched to any gene: 8. Germline values: CDR1 ENHRY, CDR2 SYGVKD. This CDR3 is 16 amino acids long. The CDR3 coding sequence is TGTGCCATCAGTGAGTTGAGGGACAGGGGTACGAACGAGCAGTACTTC. Its protein is CAISELRDRGTNEQYF.

This clone was observed a few times. This chain joins TRBV9 and TRBJ1-2; possibly TRBD1 for D (5 bases). V lost 0 bases and J lost 4, with 10 bases in between. Per germline, CDR1 SGDLS and CDR2 YYNGEE. The CDR3 has 14 residues. The CDR3 sequence: CASSVGGETYGYTF. The CDR3 coding sequence is TGTGCCAGCAGCGTAGGGGGGGAGACCTATGGCTACACCTTC.